These 21 T cell receptor beta chains were sequenced from one sample in a study of T cell repertoires in cytomegalovirus infection. What these receptors recognize is not known. In TCRdb, the reads were re-called with MiXCR into one record per CDR3 protein. The table has some 940,000 distinct CDR3 sequences, roughly 30% seen once. Specimen: cultured CD8+ T cells from PBMCs, collected from culture after CMV antigen stimulation. These TCRs come from a human donor in good health (CMV status not recorded). Some clones in this sample may be carry-over from other donors' samples.

The chain is built from TRBV19 and TRBJ2-7; the D is unclear. Germline V CDR1 and CDR2: LNHDA, SQIVND (reference sequence). V lost 6 bases, J lost 3 bases, and 12 bases lay in between. There are 13 residues in the CDR3. CDR3 nucleotide sequence: TGTGCCAGTAGCCCGACTGACCTCTACGAGCAGTACTTC. Its protein is CASSPTDLYEQYF.

This chain uses TRBV12-3 or TRBV12-4 with TRBJ1-2; D unresolved. V lost 5 bases to trimming and J lost 1 base, with 14 bases between them. This CDR3 has 15 residues. The CDR3 is CASSGGREINYGYTF. CDR3 coding DNA: TGTGCCAGCAGTGGTGGCAGAGAGATTAACTATGGCTACACCTTC.

The chain is built from TRBV12-3 or TRBV12-4 and TRBJ1-1, with 9 bases aligning to TRBD1. CDR3 length: 14 residues. Trimming at V came to 6 bases and at J to 5 bases, leaving 7 bases not matched to a gene. The DNA of the CDR3 is TGTGCCAGCAGGGGGGGACAGGGATGGACTGAAGCTTTCTTT. It specifies CASRGGQGWTEAFF.

The CDR3 nucleotides read TGTGCCAGCAGCTTAGTGCTGGGGGACCATATTGAAGCTTTCTTT. Translated: CASSLVLGDHIEAFF. The chain has TRBV7-9 and TRBJ1-1, with TRBD1 as a possible D gene (5 bases). Looked up from germline, CDR1 is SEHNR and CDR2 is FQNEAQ (reference sequence). The CDR3 is 15 amino acids. V dropped 1 base and J dropped 7 bases, with 16 bases sitting between them.

This clonotype was picked up one time. The V gene is TRBV4-1, the J gene TRBJ1-5, with 9 bases identical to TRBD1. V lost 4 bases and J lost 7; bases outside the gene matches: 8. The length of the CDR3 is 15 residues. The V gene's germline CDR1 is MGHRA and CDR2 YSYEKL. The CDR3 spells CASSLQGQGEQPQHF. CDR3 DNA: TGCGCCAGCAGCCTCCAGGGACAGGGCGAACAGCCCCAGCATTTT.

In this sample, this clonotype turned up a few times. Sequence at one end of the junction differs from germline and may be a read error. The chain recombines TRBV7-7 with TRBJ2-1, with D uncertain. The germline V gene has CDR1 SSHAT and CDR2 FNYEAQ (reference sequence). This CDR3 is 12 amino acids long. The CDR3 DNA follows: TGTGCTAGCAGCTTCCCGGGTGGTGAGCAGTTCTTC. It codes for CASSFPGGEQFF.

CDR3: CASSLGPGTVKNTGELFF. Here the CDR3 DNA reads TGTGCCAGCAGTTTGGGCCCCGGGACGGTCAAGAACACCGGGGAGCTGTTTTTT. V is TRBV28 and J is TRBJ2-2, with D perhaps TRBD1 or TRBD2 (5 bases each). This CDR3 region has 18 residues. Germline V gene lookup returns CDR1 MDHEN and CDR2 SYDVKM. V was clipped by 3 bases and J by 1 base, with 18 bases between them.

V is TRBV7-6 and J is TRBJ2-1; 11 bases fit TRBD2. Germline V lookup: CDR1 SGHVS, CDR2 FNYEAQ. The CDR3 runs 15 residues. V shed 1 base, J shed 9 bases, and the junction held 5 bases outside the gene matches. CDR3 region: CASSLGLAGKGEQFF. CDR3 sequence (DNA): TGTGCCAGCAGCTTAGGACTAGCGGGGAAGGGTGAGCAGTTCTTC.

This chain joins TRBV19 and TRBJ2-2; D perhaps matches TRBD1 (5 bases). CDR3 length: 16 amino acids. Trimming removed 3 bases at V and 0 bases at J, with 11 bases between. Germline values: CDR1 LNHDA, CDR2 SQIVND (reference sequence). The CDR3 nucleotides read TGTGCCAGTAGTATGTTGGGGCCTGCGAACACCGGGGAGCTGTTTTTT. This sequence encodes CASSMLGPANTGELFF.

The J gene is TRBJ1-1, the V gene TRBV13, with unresolved D. Germline V gene lookup returns CDR1 PRHDT and CDR2 FYEKMQ (reference sequence). The V end was cut by 5 bases, the J end by 2 bases, with 12 bases between. This CDR3 comprises 14 residues. The CDR3 nucleotides read TGTGCCAGCAGCGGGCAGGAGATTAACACTGAAGCTTTCTTT. It specifies CASSGQEINTEAFF.

Details on this clonotype: The junction departs from the called germline gene at one end, perhaps through a read error. This chain uses TRBV19 with TRBJ1-2; D is unclear. This CDR3 region has 14 residues. Germline CDR1 reads LNHDA; CDR2 reads SQIVND (reference sequence). CDR3 sequence reads: CASSPHPAGYGYSF. Here the CDR3 DNA reads TGTGCCAGTAGTCCCCACCCGGCGGGGTATGGCTACAGCTTC.

There are many counts of this clonotype. This sequence joins TRBV10-3 and TRBJ2-1, with 7 bases aligning to TRBD1. J lost 9 bases, V lost 0 bases, and 8 bases had no gene match. Germline V gene lookup returns CDR1 ENHRY and CDR2 SYGVKD. This CDR3 contains 15 residues. In nucleotides, the CDR3 is TGTGCCATCAGTGAGTCCCACCGTTGGGACAGTGAGCAGTTCTTC. Its translation is CAISESHRWDSEQFF.

This clonotype has only a few counts. The V and J genes are TRBV6-1 and TRBJ1-5; the D gene is possibly TRBD1 (6 bases). This CDR3 spans 16 amino acids. V shed 0 bases and J shed 7 bases, with 16 bases lying between them. Germline-derived CDR1 and CDR2 are MNHNS and SASEGT. Here the CDR3 DNA reads TGTGCCAGCAGTGAAGCCCGTCGGACAGACAGGCAGCCCCAGCATTTT. Its protein product is CASSEARRTDRQPQHF.

In this sample, this clonotype turned up once. This chain uses TRBV27 with TRBJ2-7; TRBD2 matches at 9 bases. Unmatched junction bases numbered 12, after V lost 3 bases and J lost 6 bases. CDR1 MNHEY and CDR2 SMNVEV come from the germline V gene (reference sequence). This CDR3 comprises 16 residues. The CDR3 here is CASSFIAGEPLFEQYF. In nucleotides, the CDR3 is TGTGCCAGCAGTTTTATAGCGGGGGAGCCTCTTTTCGAGCAGTACTTC.

This clonotype was picked up a small number of times. This chain uses TRBV7-9 with TRBJ2-5; D is unclear. V lost 6 bases, J lost 5 bases, and 13 bases lay in between. CDR3 size: 13 residues. CDR1 is SEHNR, CDR2 FQNEAQ, per germline (reference sequence). DNA for the CDR3: TGTGCCAGCAGGGACGCAGCGCGGGAGACCCAGTACTTC. It translates to CASRDAARETQYF.

In this sample, this clonotype turned up a few times. The chain is built from TRBV6-5 and TRBJ1-1, with D uncertain. Germline lookup yields CDR1 MNHEY and CDR2 SVGAGI. This CDR3 region has 14 residues. The ends were cut back, 4 bases at V and 5 bases at J, with 14 bases in the middle. Written as DNA, the CDR3 is TGTGCCAGCAGTTCAATGTCCTCTTGGACTGAAGCTTTCTTT. Its translation: CASSSMSSWTEAFF.

A few counts support this clonotype. V usage is TRBV10-3 and J usage is TRBJ1-2; 10 nucleotides align to TRBD1. J gave up 8 bases and V 6 bases, and 6 bases lay outside the gene matches. The CDR3 runs to 13 residues. The germline CDR1 and CDR2 sequences are ENHRY and SYGVKD. This CDR3 reads CAIRPGTGDGYTF. Here the CDR3 DNA reads TGTGCCATCAGGCCCGGGACAGGGGACGGCTACACCTTC.

This clonotype was recorded many times. This chain uses TRBV12-3 or TRBV12-4 with TRBJ2-2, with D tentatively TRBD1 or TRBD2 (5 bases each). V lost 4 bases and J lost 0, with 15 bases in between. This CDR3 is 17 amino acids long. The CDR3 region is CASSSPRDGPNTGELFF. The CDR3 region has the DNA TGTGCCAGCAGTTCTCCTCGGGACGGCCCGAACACCGGGGAGCTGTTTTTT.

This clonotype was seen a few times. The chain links TRBV19 to TRBJ1-1; 7 nucleotides agree with TRBD1. This CDR3 is 12 amino acids long. Per the germline V gene, CDR1 is LNHDA and CDR2 is SQIVND (reference sequence). Losses at the gene ends were 9 bases for V and 4 bases for J; bases not matched to a gene: 5. The CDR3 loop reads CASRRGLTEAFF. The CDR3 DNA sequence: TGTGCCAGCAGAAGGGGGCTCACTGAAGCTTTCTTT.

This clonotype was detected a few times. V and J are TRBV6-2 or TRBV6-3 and TRBJ2-1, with no clear D. The CDR3 contains 8 residues. The germline V gene has CDR1 MNHEY and CDR2 SVGEGT. V lost 7 bases and J lost 13, with 5 bases in between. The CDR3 region has the DNA TGTGCCAGCAAAAATCAGTTCTTC. Translation: CASKNQFF.

This clonotype occurred a few times. This chain links TRBV18 with TRBJ1-6; D unresolved. The germline CDR1 and CDR2 sequences are KGHSH and LQKENI. CDR3 size: 15 residues. With 0 bases removed from V and 4 bases from J, the gap between germline ends came to 7 bases. The CDR3 region is CASSPPEDYNSPLHF. For the CDR3, the DNA is TGTGCCAGCTCACCACCGGAGGATTATAATTCACCCCTCCACTTT.